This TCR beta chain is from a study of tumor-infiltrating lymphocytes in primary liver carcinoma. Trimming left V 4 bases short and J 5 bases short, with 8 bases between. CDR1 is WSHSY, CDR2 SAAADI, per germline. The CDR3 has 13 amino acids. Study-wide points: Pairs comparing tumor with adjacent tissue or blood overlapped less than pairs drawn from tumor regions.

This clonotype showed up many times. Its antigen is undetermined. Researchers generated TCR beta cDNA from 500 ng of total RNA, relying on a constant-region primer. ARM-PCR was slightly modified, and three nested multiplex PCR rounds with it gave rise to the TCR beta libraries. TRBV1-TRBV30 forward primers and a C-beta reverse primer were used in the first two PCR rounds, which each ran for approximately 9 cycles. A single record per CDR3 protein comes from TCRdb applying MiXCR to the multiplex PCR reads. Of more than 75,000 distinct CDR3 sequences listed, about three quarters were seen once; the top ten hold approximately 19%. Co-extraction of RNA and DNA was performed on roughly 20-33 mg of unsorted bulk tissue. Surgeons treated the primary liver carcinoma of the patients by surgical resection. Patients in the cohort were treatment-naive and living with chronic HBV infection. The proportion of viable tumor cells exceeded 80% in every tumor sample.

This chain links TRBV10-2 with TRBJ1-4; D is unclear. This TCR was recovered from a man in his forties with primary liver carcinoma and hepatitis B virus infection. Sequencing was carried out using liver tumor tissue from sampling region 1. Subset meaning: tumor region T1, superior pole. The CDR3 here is CASSVQQNEKLFF. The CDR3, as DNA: TGCGCCAGCAGTGTACAGCAAAATGAAAAACTGTTTTTT.